Shown below are 14 T cell receptor beta chains from a single sample sequenced in a study of blood T cell repertoires in COVID-19. Repertoires were generated with immunoSEQ multiplex PCR, while TCRdb's copy carries only in-frame clones and drops some. The sample lists about 62,000 clones, approximately 86% seen once, with approximately 0.99% in the top ten. What was sequenced was peripheral blood. The receptor source for this set is a man aged 65 to 79 with acute or convalescent COVID-19.

This sequence joins TRBV6-5 and TRBJ2-7, with D unresolved. The V end lost 0 bases, the J end lost 4 bases, and 7 bases lay between the germline ends. CDR3 length equals 13 residues. CDR1 is MNHEY, CDR2 SVGAGI, per germline. Here the CDR3 reads CASSYSRRYEQYF. In DNA form, the CDR3 reads TGTGCCAGCAGTTACTCGAGAAGATACGAGCAGTACTTC.

The chain joins TRBV6-7 to TRBJ1-6; TRBD1 aligns across 8 bases. TRBV6-7 is marked as an open reading frame, function uncertain. V was clipped by 1 base and J by 7 bases; unmatched bases: 3. The CDR3 covers 15 residues. The CDR3 loop is CASSYFQGANSPLHF. The CDR3 bases are TGTGCCAGCAGTTACTTCCAGGGGGCGAATTCACCCCTCCACTTT.

The CDR3 DNA reads TGTGCCAGCAGCCCTCCCGGGACAGCGCAGTTCTTC. It encodes CASSPPGTAQFF. The V gene is TRBV7-6, the J gene TRBJ2-1, with 7 bases aligning to TRBD1. Germline-derived CDR1 and CDR2 are SGHVS and FNYEAQ. CDR3 size: 12 residues. V dropped 5 bases and J dropped 12; count of bases not matched to a gene: 7.

J is TRBJ2-7 and V is TRBV6-5, with a weak D call TRBD1 (5 bases). In germline, CDR1 is MNHEY, CDR2 SVGAGI. Trimming took 4 bases from V and 2 from J, leaving 15 bases between them. This CDR3 has 15 residues. The CDR3 is CASSSQGVTAYEQYF. The CDR3 nucleotides read TGTGCCAGCAGTTCCCAAGGGGTCACGGCCTACGAGCAGTACTTC.

This clone was picked up a small number of times. This sequence joins TRBV28 and TRBJ1-5, with D tentatively TRBD1 (6 bases). The CDR3 contains 14 residues. Germline V lookup: CDR1 MDHEN, CDR2 SYDVKM. Trimming removed 7 bases from V and 1 base from J, with 11 bases in between. The CDR3 here is CASNQQGSNQPQHF. As DNA, the CDR3 is TGTGCCAGCAACCAACAGGGAAGCAATCAGCCCCAGCATTTT.

V and J are TRBV6-6 and TRBJ2-7, with TRBD2 as a possible D gene (5 bases). Trimming cost V 6 bases and J 3 bases, with 12 bases left between them. This CDR3 has 13 amino acids. The germline V gene encodes CDR1 MNHNY and CDR2 SVGAGI (reference sequence). In DNA form, the CDR3 reads TGTGCCAGCAGCCCAGGAGGCGTCTACGAGCAGTACTTC. It translates to CASSPGGVYEQYF.

This clone turned up a few times. The chain couples TRBV5-1 to TRBJ1-6, with D possibly matching TRBD1 (6 bases). The germline V gene encodes CDR1 SGHRS and CDR2 YFSETQ. V was pared by 0 bases and J by 4 bases, with 17 bases between. The CDR3 has 18 residues. In nucleotides, the CDR3 is TGCGCCAGCAGCTTGGATTCCCAGGGGTCGGGTTATAATTCACCCCTCCACTTT. Protein: CASSLDSQGSGYNSPLHF. Together with reference TRBV5-1 and TRBJ1-6, the CDR3 gives the full variable domain: KAGVTQTPRYLIKTRGQQVTLSCSPISGHRSVSWYQQTPGQGLQFLFEYFSETQRNKGNFPGRFSGRQFSNSRSEMNVSTLELGDSALYLCASSLDSQGSGYNSPLHFGNGTRLTVT.

This chain links TRBV5-4 with TRBJ2-6; D perhaps matches TRBD2 (6 bases). The CDR3 length is 15 residues. CDR1 and CDR2 from the germline V gene are SGHNT and YYREEE (reference sequence). Trimming stripped 5 bases from V and 0 bases from J, with 9 bases between. The chain's CDR3 is CASRGDSSGANVLTF. DNA for the CDR3: TGTGCCAGCAGAGGGGACTCCTCTGGGGCCAACGTCCTGACTTTC.

The chain has TRBV2 and TRBJ1-2; D call uncertain. Trimming took 3 bases from V and 0 from J, leaving 8 bases between them. This CDR3 is 14 amino acids long. Germline V CDR1 and CDR2: SNHLY, FYNNEI. The DNA for the CDR3 is TGTGCCAGCAGTGAGGGAGGCTCTAACTATGGCTACACCTTC. It yields the protein CASSEGGSNYGYTF.

This clone showed up just once. The V and J genes are TRBV29-1 and TRBJ1-2, with D possibly matching TRBD1 (6 bases). The germline CDR1 and CDR2 sequences are SQVTM and ANQGSEA. There are 13 residues in the CDR3. Trimming removed 5 bases from V and 5 bases from J, with 15 bases in between. In nucleotides, the CDR3 is TGCAGCGTTAGCGGGGGCCAGGAGTATGGCTACACCTTC. Residues: CSVSGGQEYGYTF.

V usage is TRBV6-5 and J usage is TRBJ1-5; D is perhaps TRBD1 (5 bases). The CDR3 totals 16 residues. Germline V CDR1 and CDR2: MNHEY, SVGAGI. The ends were cut back, 0 bases at V and 5 bases at J, with 14 bases in the middle. The CDR3 reads CASSYSASDKDQPQHF. CDR3 coding DNA: TGTGCCAGCAGTTACTCAGCCTCGGACAAGGATCAGCCCCAGCATTTT.

The V call is TRBV14, the J call TRBJ1-1; 8 bases map to TRBD1. CDR3 size: 14 residues. The junction had 6 bases not matched to a gene; V was cut back by 4 bases and J by 5 bases. Germline CDR1 reads SGHDN; CDR2 reads FVKESK. In DNA, the CDR3 is TGTGCCAGCAGCCGACTTACAGGGGGTACTGAAGCTTTCTTT. Translating gives CASSRLTGGTEAFF.

The chain uses TRBV27 and TRBJ2-1, with TRBD1 matching over 7 bases. The V gene end was trimmed by 1 base and the J gene end by 5 bases; junction bases not matched to a gene: 8. In germline, CDR1 is MNHEY, CDR2 SMNVEV (reference sequence). The CDR3 runs to 16 residues. Here the CDR3 DNA reads TGTGCCAGCAGTTTATTGATCGGGACAGAGAACAATGAGCAGTTCTTC. Amino acids: CASSLLIGTENNEQFF.

The chain is built from TRBV5-1 and TRBJ2-3, with TRBD1 matching 7 bases. The CDR3 runs to 17 residues. CDR1 SGHRS and CDR2 YFSETQ come from the germline V gene. Trimming cost V 1 base and J 6 bases; bases outside gene matches: 14. The CDR3 DNA sequence: TGCGCCAGCAGCTTGCAGTGGGAGAGACAGGGTCGGGATACGCAGTATTTT. This codes for CASSLQWERQGRDTQYF. The full variable domain, completed using reference TRBV5-1 and TRBJ2-3, is KAGVTQTPRYLIKTRGQQVTLSCSPISGHRSVSWYQQTPGQGLQFLFEYFSETQRNKGNFPGRFSGRQFSNSRSEMNVSTLELGDSALYLCASSLQWERQGRDTQYFGPGTRLTVL.